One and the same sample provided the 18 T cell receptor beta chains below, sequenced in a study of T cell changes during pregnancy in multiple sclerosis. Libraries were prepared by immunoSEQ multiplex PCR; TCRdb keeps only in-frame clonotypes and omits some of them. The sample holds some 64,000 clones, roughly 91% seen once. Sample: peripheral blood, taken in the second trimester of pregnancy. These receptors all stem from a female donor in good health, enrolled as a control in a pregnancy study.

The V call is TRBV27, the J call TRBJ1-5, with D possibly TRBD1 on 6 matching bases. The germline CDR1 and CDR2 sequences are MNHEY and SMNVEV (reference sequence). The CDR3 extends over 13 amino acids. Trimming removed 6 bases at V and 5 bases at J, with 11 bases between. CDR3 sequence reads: CASSPDRYQPQHF. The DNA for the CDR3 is TGTGCCAGCAGCCCGGACAGATATCAGCCCCAGCATTTT.

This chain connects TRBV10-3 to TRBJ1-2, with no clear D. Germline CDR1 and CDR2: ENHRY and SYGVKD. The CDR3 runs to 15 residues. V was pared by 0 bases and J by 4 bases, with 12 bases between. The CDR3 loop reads CAISESGSGGYGYTF. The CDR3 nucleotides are TGTGCCATCAGTGAGTCGGGCTCGGGAGGCTATGGCTACACCTTC.

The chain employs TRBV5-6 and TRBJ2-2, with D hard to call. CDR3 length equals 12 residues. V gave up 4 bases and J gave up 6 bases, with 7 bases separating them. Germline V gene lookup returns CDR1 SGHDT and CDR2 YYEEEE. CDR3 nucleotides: TGTGCCAGCAGCCTAGGTCCCGGGGAGCTGTTTTTT. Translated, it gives CASSLGPGELFF.

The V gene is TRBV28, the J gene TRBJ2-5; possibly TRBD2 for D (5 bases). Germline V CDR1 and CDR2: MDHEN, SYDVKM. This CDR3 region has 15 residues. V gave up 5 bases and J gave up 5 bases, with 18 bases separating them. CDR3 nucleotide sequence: TGTGCCAGCAGTAGGACTTTCGGGCAAAGGGAGACCCAGTACTTC. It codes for CASSRTFGQRETQYF.

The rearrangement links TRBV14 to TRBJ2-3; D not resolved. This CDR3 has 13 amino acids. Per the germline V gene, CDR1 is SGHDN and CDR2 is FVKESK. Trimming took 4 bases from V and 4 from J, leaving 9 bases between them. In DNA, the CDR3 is TGTGCCAGCAGCCCCCTCGCGGCAGATACGCAGTATTTT. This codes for CASSPLAADTQYF.

CDR3: CASSLSGSQETQYF. In DNA form, the CDR3 reads TGTGCCAGCAGCCTTTCTGGGAGTCAAGAGACCCAGTACTTC. The chain joins TRBV2 to TRBJ2-5, with a possible D match to TRBD2 (5 bases). CDR1 is SNHLY, CDR2 FYNNEI, per germline. This CDR3 region has 14 residues. Deletions cut 6 bases from V and 2 bases from J, with 13 bases between. Together with reference TRBV2 and TRBJ2-5, the CDR3 gives the full variable domain: EPEVTQTPSHQVTQMGQEVILRCVPISNHLYFYWYRQILGQKVEFLVSFYNNEISEKSEIFDDQFSVERPDGSNFTLKIRSTKLEDSAMYFCASSLSGSQETQYFGPGTRLLVL.

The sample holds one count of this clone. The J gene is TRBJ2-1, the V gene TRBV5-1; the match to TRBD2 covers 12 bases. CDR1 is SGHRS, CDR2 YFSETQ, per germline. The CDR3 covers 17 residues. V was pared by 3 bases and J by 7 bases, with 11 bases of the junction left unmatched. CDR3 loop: CASSSLSSGRASNEQFF. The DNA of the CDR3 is TGCGCCAGCAGCTCGTTATCTAGCGGGAGGGCGTCGAATGAGCAGTTCTTC.

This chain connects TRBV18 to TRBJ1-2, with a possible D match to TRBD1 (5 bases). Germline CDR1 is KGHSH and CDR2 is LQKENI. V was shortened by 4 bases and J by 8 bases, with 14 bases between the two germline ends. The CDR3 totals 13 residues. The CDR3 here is CASSLDRGDGYTF. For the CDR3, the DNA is TGTGCCAGCTCACTAGACCGGGGGGACGGCTACACCTTC.

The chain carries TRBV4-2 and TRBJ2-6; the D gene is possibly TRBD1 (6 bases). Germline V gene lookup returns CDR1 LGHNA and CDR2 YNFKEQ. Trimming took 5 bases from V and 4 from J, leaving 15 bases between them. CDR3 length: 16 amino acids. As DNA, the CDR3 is TGTGCCAGCAGCGCGACCCCAGGGGAAGGGGCCAACGTCCTGACTTTC. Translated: CASSATPGEGANVLTF.

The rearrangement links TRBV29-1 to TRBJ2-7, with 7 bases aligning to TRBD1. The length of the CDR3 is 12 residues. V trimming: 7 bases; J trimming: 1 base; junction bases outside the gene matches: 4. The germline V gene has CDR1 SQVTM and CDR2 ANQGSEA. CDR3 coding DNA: TGCAGCGCAAGGGACAGTTCCTACGAGCAGTACTTC. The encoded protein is CSARDSSYEQYF.

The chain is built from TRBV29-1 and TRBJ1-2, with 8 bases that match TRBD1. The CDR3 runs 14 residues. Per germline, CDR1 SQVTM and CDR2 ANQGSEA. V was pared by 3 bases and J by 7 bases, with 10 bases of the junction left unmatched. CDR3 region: CSVDNQGASRGYTF. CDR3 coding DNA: TGCAGCGTTGACAACCAGGGGGCGTCCCGTGGCTACACCTTC.

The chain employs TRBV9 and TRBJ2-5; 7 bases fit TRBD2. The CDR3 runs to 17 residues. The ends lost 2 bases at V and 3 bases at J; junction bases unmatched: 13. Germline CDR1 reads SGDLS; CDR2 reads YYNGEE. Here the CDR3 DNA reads TGTGCCAGCAGCGTCAGACCGCGGGGAGGGAGAAAAGAGACCCAGTACTTC. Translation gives CASSVRPRGGRKETQYF.

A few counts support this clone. The CDR3 protein is CASSGMSGTGFDGYTF. The DNA for the CDR3 is TGTGCCAGCAGCGGTATGTCCGGGACAGGGTTCGATGGCTACACCTTC. This chain joins TRBV9 and TRBJ1-2, with 9 bases that match TRBD1. Unmatched junction bases numbered 12, after V lost 3 bases and J lost 6 bases. The germline V gene has CDR1 SGDLS and CDR2 YYNGEE. This CDR3 has 16 amino acids.

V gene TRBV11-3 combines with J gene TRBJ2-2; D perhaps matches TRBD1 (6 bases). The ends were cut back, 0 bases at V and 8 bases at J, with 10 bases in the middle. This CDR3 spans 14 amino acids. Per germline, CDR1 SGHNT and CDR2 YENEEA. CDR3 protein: CASSLDTGKGELFF. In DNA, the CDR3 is TGTGCCAGCAGCTTAGATACAGGGAAGGGGGAGCTGTTTTTT.

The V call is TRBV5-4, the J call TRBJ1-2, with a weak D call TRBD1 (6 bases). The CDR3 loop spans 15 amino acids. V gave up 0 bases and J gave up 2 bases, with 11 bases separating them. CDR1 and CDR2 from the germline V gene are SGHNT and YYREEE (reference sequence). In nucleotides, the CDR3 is TGTGCCAGCAGCTTGGCGACAGGTCGAAACTATGGCTACACCTTC. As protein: CASSLATGRNYGYTF.

The CDR3, as DNA: TGTGCCAGCAGCATCGACAGGGCTATCTGGGCCAACGTCCTGACTTTC. It is translated as CASSIDRAIWANVLTF. The chain is built from TRBV5-8 and TRBJ2-6; 7 nucleotides agree with TRBD1. V shed 4 bases and J 5 bases; nucleotides not matched to a gene: 9. This CDR3 contains 16 residues. Germline CDR1 and CDR2: SGHTS and YDEGEE.

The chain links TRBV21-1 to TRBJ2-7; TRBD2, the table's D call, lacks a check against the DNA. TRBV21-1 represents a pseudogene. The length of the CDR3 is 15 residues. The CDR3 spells CASTPPSGSLNEQYF. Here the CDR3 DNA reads TGTGCCAGCACCCCACCTAGCGGGAGCCTGAACGAGCAGTACTTC.

CDR3 sequence reads: CASSRDRGENYEQYF. In DNA form, the CDR3 reads TGTGCCAGCAGCCGGGACAGGGGAGAAAATTACGAGCAGTACTTC. V and J are TRBV5-4 and TRBJ2-7; 10 positions match TRBD1. The CDR3 contains 15 residues. Germline CDR1 reads SGHNT; CDR2 reads YYREEE (reference sequence). The junction had 8 bases not matched to a gene; V was cut back by 4 bases and J by 4 bases.